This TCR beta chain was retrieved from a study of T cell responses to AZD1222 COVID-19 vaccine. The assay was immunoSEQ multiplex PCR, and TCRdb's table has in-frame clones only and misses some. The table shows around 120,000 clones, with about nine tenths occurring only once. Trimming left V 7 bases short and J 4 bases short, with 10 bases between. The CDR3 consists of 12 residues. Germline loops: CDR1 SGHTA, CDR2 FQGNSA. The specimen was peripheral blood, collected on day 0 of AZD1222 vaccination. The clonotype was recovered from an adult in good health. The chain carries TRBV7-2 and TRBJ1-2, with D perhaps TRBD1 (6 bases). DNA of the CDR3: TGTGCCAGCACGGGGGCGGGCTATGGCTACACCTTC. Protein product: CASTGAGYGYTF.